These 6 T cell receptor beta chains were sequenced from one sample in a study of cytomegalovirus exposure and HLA in healthy donors (dated by TCRdb to 2016 to 2017). Receptors were amplified or captured by the immunoSEQ multiplex PCR assay. A mixture of 60 forward primers for TCR Vbeta segments and 13 reverse primers for TCR Jbeta segments was used in the multiplex PCR. TCRdb took this table from immuneACCESS and kept in-frame rearrangements with V and J called. Such tables lack part of the clones; where checked against another copy, unresolved V genes explain under half of the gap, and the rest is unexplained. This sample holds approximately 100,000 clones; 74% were observed only once. The biggest ten clones account for roughly 2.5% of the sample. Sequenced sample: PBMCs. The source is a man aged 50-60 years in good health and CMV-seropositive.

This CDR3 is CAWDRQGATNEKLFF. CDR3 bases: TGTGCCTGGGATAGACAGGGGGCAACTAATGAAAAACTGTTTTTT. The chain joins TRBV30 to TRBJ1-4; 9 bases are a match to TRBD1. Trimming took 5 bases from V and 0 from J; bases not matched to a gene: 4. CDR1 is GTSNPN, CDR2 SVGIG, per germline (reference sequence). The CDR3 is made up of 15 amino acids.

The chain couples TRBV18 to TRBJ2-5; D is perhaps TRBD1 (6 bases). The CDR3 extends over 14 amino acids. Trimming removed 4 bases from V and 4 bases from J, with 13 bases in between. Germline V gives CDR1 KGHSH, CDR2 LQKENI. The CDR3 DNA reads as TGTGCCAGCTCACTTCAGACAGGTTCAGAGACCCAGTACTTC. It yields the protein CASSLQTGSETQYF.

The J gene is TRBJ2-3, the V gene TRBV19; TRBD1 agrees at 10 bases. CDR1 and CDR2 from the germline V gene are LNHDA and SQIVND (reference sequence). J lost 5 bases, V lost 4 bases, and 12 bases had no gene match. CDR3 length: 17 amino acids. CDR3 residues: CASSTKGTGAGGDTQYF. CDR3 DNA sequence: TGTGCCAGTAGTACGAAAGGGACAGGGGCTGGGGGAGATACGCAGTATTTT.

The chain combines TRBV9 with TRBJ2-1; D is possibly TRBD2 (6 bases). Between the trimmed V and J ends, which lost 3 bases and 0 bases, there was a span of 13 bases. The CDR3 totals 16 residues. From germline, CDR1 is SGDLS and CDR2 YYNGEE. The CDR3 DNA is TGTGCCAGCAGCGCCCAACTAGCAAGCTCCTACAATGAGCAGTTCTTC. This gives the protein CASSAQLASSYNEQFF.

This clone was seen a few times. V is TRBV6-5 and J is TRBJ2-5; 7 bases line up with TRBD1. The germline V gene has CDR1 MNHEY and CDR2 SVGAGI. CDR3 length equals 16 residues. Trimming cost V 2 bases and J 4 bases; bases outside gene matches: 10. The CDR3 protein is CASSYQFAGGRETQYF. The CDR3 nucleotides are TGTGCCAGCAGTTACCAGTTTGCAGGGGGTCGAGAGACCCAGTACTTC.

This clone was seen only once. The chain employs TRBV19 and TRBJ1-3; D is unclear. From germline, CDR1 is LNHDA and CDR2 SQIVND (reference sequence). The ends were cut back, 1 base at V and 8 bases at J, with 6 bases in the middle. This CDR3 comprises 12 residues. The CDR3 region is CASSIGGDTIYF. In DNA, the CDR3 is TGTGCCAGTAGTATAGGCGGAGACACCATATATTTT.